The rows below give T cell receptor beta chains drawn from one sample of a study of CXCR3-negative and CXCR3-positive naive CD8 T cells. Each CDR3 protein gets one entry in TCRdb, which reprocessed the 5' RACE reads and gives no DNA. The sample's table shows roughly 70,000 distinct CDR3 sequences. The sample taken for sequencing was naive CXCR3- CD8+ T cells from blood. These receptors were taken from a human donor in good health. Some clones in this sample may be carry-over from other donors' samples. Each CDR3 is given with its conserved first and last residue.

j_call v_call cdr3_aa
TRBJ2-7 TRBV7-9 CASSRPDFTEQYF
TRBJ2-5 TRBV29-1 CSVVLAGEQETQYF
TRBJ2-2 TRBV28 CASSLTLAGGPGELFF
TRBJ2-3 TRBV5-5 CASNVDRGRTDTQYF
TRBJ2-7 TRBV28 CASSSRTGGGEQYF
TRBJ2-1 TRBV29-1 CSVEARGGGEQFF
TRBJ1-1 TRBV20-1 CSARFRTTEAFF
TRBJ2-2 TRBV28 CASSKYHGDLASGELFF
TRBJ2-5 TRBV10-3 CAISEFWGQETQYF
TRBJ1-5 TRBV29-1 CSAQKTGYQPQHF
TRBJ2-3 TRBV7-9 CASSSKKGQFTDTQYF
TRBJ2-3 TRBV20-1 CSAFSFPGTDTQYF
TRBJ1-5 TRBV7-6 CASSPTTGLVGNQPQHF
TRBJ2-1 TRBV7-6 CASSSRQTGVDEQFF
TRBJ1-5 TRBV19 CASSAGTRRGQPQHF
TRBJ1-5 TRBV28 CAISRDRVYSNQPQHF
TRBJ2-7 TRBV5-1 CASSLSPGQGAYEQYF
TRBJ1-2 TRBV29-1 CSVEASVAGYTF
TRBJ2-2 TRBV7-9 CASYRFGLKPAGELFF
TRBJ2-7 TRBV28 CASRRLAGGGYEQYF
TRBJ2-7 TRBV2 CASSGRGGFSYEQYF
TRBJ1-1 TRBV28 CASSLYTGANTEAFF
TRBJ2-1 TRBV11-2 CASSLGADGSSYNEQFF
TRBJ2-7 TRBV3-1 CASSQDRSPRREQYF
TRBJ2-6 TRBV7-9 CASRSGSGANVLTF
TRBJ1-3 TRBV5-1 CASSLGQGSSTGNTIYF
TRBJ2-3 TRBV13 CASSLPGGVGTDTQYF
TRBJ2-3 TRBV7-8 CASSHPSRDHFTDTQYF
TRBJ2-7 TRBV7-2 CASRASGSPEQYF
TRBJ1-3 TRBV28 CASSIGQGFSGNTIYF
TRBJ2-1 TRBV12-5 CASGLAGGTRYNEQFF
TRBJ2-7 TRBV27 CASKWRGISYEQYF
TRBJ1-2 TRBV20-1 CSAPGQGAKNQANYGYTF
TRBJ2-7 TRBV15 CATSAQGGAAYEQYF
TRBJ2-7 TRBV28 CASNLDRGLHEQYF
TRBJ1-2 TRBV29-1 CSVEEGDGTGGNYGYTF
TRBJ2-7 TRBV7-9 CASSTLSYEQYF
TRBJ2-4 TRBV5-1 CASSLAGDIQYF
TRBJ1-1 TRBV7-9 CASSLAGNAEAFF
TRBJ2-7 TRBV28 CASSLAVYEQYF
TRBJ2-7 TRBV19 CASSAAGGHSYEQYF
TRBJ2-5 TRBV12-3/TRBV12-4 CASSFLAGGPVETQYF
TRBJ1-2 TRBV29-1 CSADMELYGYTF
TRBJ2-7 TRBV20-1 CSASTGLGIYEQYF
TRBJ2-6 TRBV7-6 CASSPQSTGANVLTF
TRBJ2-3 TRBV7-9 CASSEGSSGGDTQYF
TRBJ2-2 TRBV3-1 CASSQALGGINANTGELFF
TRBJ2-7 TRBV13 CASSADYRGSQYF
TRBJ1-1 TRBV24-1 CATSDEIYTEAFF
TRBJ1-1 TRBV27 CASSSGAVTEAFF
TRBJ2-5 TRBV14 CASSQGLAGMWETQYF
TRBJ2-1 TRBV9 CASSARTGSNEQFF
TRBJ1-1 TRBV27 CASTSGMGGTEAFF
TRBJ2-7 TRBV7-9 CASSPSDGSSYEQYF
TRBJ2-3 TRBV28 CASSLGTAYTDTQYF
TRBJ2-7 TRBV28 CASSMSRYSYEQYF
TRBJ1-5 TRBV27 CASSFLLGADQPQHF
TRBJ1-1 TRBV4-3 CASSQDLGGLNTEAFF